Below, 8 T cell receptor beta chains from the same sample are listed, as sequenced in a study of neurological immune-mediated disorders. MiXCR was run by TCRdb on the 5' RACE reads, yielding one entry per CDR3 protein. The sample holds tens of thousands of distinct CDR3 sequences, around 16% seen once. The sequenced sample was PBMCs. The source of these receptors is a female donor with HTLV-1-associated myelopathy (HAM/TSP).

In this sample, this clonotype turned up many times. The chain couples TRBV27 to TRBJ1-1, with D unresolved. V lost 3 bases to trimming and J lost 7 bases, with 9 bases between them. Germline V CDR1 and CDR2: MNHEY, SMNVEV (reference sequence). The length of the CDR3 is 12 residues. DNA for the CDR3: TGTGCCAGCAGTTTCTGGGAGGGTGAAGCTTTCTTT. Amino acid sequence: CASSFWEGEAFF.

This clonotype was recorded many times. CDR3 in amino acids: CSASVQGATQAKNIQYF. DNA for the CDR3: TGCAGTGCTAGTGTACAGGGGGCGACCCAAGCCAAAAACATTCAGTACTTC. This rearrangement joins TRBV20-1 to TRBJ2-4; TRBD1 matches at 9 bases. Germline-derived CDR1 and CDR2 are DFQATT and SNEGSKA (reference sequence). V gave up 3 bases and J gave up 0 bases; unmatched junction bases: 9. This CDR3 has 17 amino acids.

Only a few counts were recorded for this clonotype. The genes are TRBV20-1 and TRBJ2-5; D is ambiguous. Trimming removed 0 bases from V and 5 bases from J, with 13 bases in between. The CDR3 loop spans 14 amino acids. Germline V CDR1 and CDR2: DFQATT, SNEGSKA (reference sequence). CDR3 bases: TGCAGTGCTAGAGATAGTGAGGTTTGGGAGACCCAGTACTTC. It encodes CSARDSEVWETQYF.

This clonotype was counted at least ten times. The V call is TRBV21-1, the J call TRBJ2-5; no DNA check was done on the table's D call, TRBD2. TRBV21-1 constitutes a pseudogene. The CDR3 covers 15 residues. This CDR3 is CASSKKERGEETQYF. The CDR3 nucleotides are TGTGCCAGCAGCAAAAAGGAGCGGGGGGAAGAGACCCAGTACTTC.

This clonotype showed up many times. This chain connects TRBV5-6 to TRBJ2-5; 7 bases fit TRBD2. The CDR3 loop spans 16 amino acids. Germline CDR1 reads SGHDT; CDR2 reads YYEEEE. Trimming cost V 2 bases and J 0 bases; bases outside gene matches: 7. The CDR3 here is CASSLNIGTNQETQYF. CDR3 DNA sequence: TGTGCCAGCAGCTTAAACATCGGGACTAACCAAGAGACCCAGTACTTC.

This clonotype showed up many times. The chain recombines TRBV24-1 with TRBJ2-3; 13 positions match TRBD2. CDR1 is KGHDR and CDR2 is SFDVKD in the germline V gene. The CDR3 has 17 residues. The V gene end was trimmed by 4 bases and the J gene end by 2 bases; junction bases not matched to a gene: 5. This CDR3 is CATSEPGTSGATDTQYF. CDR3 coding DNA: TGTGCCACCAGTGAACCAGGGACTAGCGGGGCCACAGATACGCAGTATTTT.

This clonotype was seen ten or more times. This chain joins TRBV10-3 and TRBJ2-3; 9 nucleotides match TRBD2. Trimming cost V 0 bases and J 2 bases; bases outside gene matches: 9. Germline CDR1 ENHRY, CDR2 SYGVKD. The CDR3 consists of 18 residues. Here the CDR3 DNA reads TGTGCCATCAGTGAGTCGAGGGTCCTAGCGGGGCACACAGATACGCAGTATTTT. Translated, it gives CAISESRVLAGHTDTQYF.

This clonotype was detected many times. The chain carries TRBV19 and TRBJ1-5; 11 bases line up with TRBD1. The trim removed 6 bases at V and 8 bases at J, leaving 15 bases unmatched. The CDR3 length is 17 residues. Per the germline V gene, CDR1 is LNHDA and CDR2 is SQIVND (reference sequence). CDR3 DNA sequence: TGTGCCAGTAGCACGGACAGGGGGCGAGCCCGGCTGGAGCCCCAGCATTTT. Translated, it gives CASSTDRGRARLEPQHF.